The rows below give T cell receptor beta chains drawn from one sample of a study of radiotherapy plus CTLA-4 blockade in lung cancer. TCRdb's copy holds only in-frame clones and misses some; the assay was immunoSEQ multiplex PCR. Of over 75,000 clones in the sample, 83% were seen once. The sample in question was peripheral blood, obtained from a patient treated with radiotherapy plus ipilimumab. Source of these receptors: a human donor with non-small cell lung cancer who had stable disease on radiotherapy plus ipilimumab. CDR3s include the opening cysteine and the closing phenylalanine or tryptophan. A D gene is named only where the DNA matches it firmly. Expanded clones get a size class; other rows say once, few or many, or leave the size out.

v_call: TRBV18
clone_size: .
j_call: TRBJ2-1
d_call: .
cdr3_nt: TGTGCCAGCTCACCTCAGGGTGGCTACAATGAGCAGTTCTTC
cdr3_aa: CASSPQGGYNEQFF

v_call: TRBV15
clone_size: .
j_call: TRBJ2-2
d_call: TRBD1
cdr3_nt: TGTGCCACCAGTCCGAGGGGGCGAAGTACCGGGGAGCTGTTTTTT
cdr3_aa: CATSPRGRSTGELFF

v_call: TRBV6-1
clone_size: .
j_call: TRBJ1-5
d_call: TRBD1
cdr3_nt: TGTGCCAGCAGTGAGGACAGGGGCCGCAATCAGCCCCAGCATTTT
cdr3_aa: CASSEDRGRNQPQHF

v_call: TRBV6-1
clone_size: few
j_call: TRBJ1-5
d_call: .
cdr3_nt: TGTGCCAGCAGTGAATGGAGGGCCCAAGGTCAGCCCCAGCATTTT
cdr3_aa: CASSEWRAQGQPQHF

v_call: TRBV5-1
clone_size: few
j_call: TRBJ2-7
d_call: TRBD2
cdr3_nt: TGCGCCAGCAGCTTGGTGTCTAGCGGGGGCTACGAGCAGTACTTC
cdr3_aa: CASSLVSSGGYEQYF

v_call: TRBV6-4
clone_size: .
j_call: TRBJ2-3
d_call: .
cdr3_nt: TGTGCCAGCAGTGACCAGGAAACAGATACGCAGTATTTT
cdr3_aa: CASSDQETDTQYF

v_call: TRBV18
clone_size: .
j_call: TRBJ2-1
d_call: TRBD2
cdr3_nt: TGTGCCAGCCGCATCCTAGCGGAAGGTACGAGTTCCTACAATGAGCAGTTCTTC
cdr3_aa: CASRILAEGTSSYNEQFF

v_call: TRBV5-4
clone_size: .
j_call: TRBJ2-5
d_call: TRBD2
cdr3_nt: TGTGCCAGCAGCTCCCGCGCCAGACTAGCGGGAGGCCAAGAGACCCAGTACTTC
cdr3_aa: CASSSRARLAGGQETQYF

v_call: TRBV19
clone_size: .
j_call: TRBJ2-2
d_call: TRBD1
cdr3_nt: TGTGCCAGTAATCACAGGGGGATGAACACCGGGGAGCTGTTTTTT
cdr3_aa: CASNHRGMNTGELFF

v_call: TRBV6-6
clone_size: .
j_call: TRBJ2-3
d_call: .
cdr3_nt: TGTGCCAGCAGCCCCTGGCAGGGAGATACGCAGTATTTT
cdr3_aa: CASSPWQGDTQYF

v_call: TRBV9
clone_size: .
j_call: TRBJ2-1
d_call: TRBD2
cdr3_nt: TGTGCCAGCAGCGTAGGCGCGGGAGGGCTTTACAATGAGCAGTTCTTC
cdr3_aa: CASSVGAGGLYNEQFF

v_call: TRBV18
clone_size: .
j_call: TRBJ2-1
d_call: TRBD2
cdr3_nt: TGTGCCAGCTCACCATTTGCGGGGGGGCAATACAATGAGCAGTTCTTC
cdr3_aa: CASSPFAGGQYNEQFF

v_call: TRBV6-1
clone_size: .
j_call: TRBJ1-1
d_call: .
cdr3_nt: TGTGCCAGCACGCAACCCCAGAACACTGAAGCTTTCTTT
cdr3_aa: CASTQPQNTEAFF